A single sample gave rise to the 8 T cell receptor beta chains below, sequenced in a study of blood T cell repertoires in COVID-19. Sequencing used immunoSEQ multiplex PCR; TCRdb keeps in-frame clones, though not all of them. The profile shows about 230,000 clones, 80% to 85% of them singletons. Sequencing was performed on peripheral blood. The source is a man aged 35 to 55 with acute or convalescent COVID-19.

The CDR3 loop reads CASSAQGSQPQHF. The CDR3 DNA follows: TGTGCCAGCAGCGCACAGGGTAGTCAGCCCCAGCATTTT. V is TRBV7-8 and J is TRBJ1-5, with D possibly matching TRBD1 (6 bases). Germline lookup yields CDR1 SGHVS and CDR2 FQNEAQ. The germline V and J ends were trimmed by 5 bases and 6 bases, with 11 bases remaining between them. This CDR3 comprises 13 residues.

The chain employs TRBV2 and TRBJ2-2; TRBD1 aligns across 8 bases. V lost 1 base, J lost 2 bases, and 6 bases stayed unmatched. The CDR3 is 17 amino acids. Germline V gene sequence: CDR1 SNHLY, CDR2 FYNNEI. The CDR3 loop is CASSEGRTGLNTGELFF. In DNA form, the CDR3 reads TGTGCCAGCAGTGAAGGGAGGACAGGGCTTAACACCGGGGAGCTGTTTTTT.

As to this clone: The sample carries other DNA sequences with the same CDR3. V and J are TRBV27 and TRBJ2-3; possible D gene TRBD2, 5 bases. The CDR3 spans 13 residues. From germline, CDR1 is MNHEY and CDR2 SMNVEV (reference sequence). V lost 3 bases and J lost 1, with 5 bases in between. CDR3 in DNA: TGTGCCAGCAGTTTGAGGGGCACAGATACGCAGTATTTT. It translates to CASSLRGTDTQYF.

The chain joins TRBV4-1 to TRBJ2-3, with D possibly TRBD2 on 6 matching bases. The CDR3 loop spans 16 amino acids. Germline V gene lookup returns CDR1 MGHRA and CDR2 YSYEKL. The V gene lost 1 base and the J gene lost 3 bases, with 14 bases spanning the gap. The CDR3 protein is CASSQATRRDTDTQYF. In DNA, the CDR3 is TGCGCCAGCAGCCAAGCTACACGGAGGGATACAGATACGCAGTATTTT.

This chain connects TRBV30 to TRBJ1-6; D might be TRBD1 (5 bases). CDR3 length equals 14 residues. The V gene's germline CDR1 is GTSNPN and CDR2 SVGIG (reference sequence). V lost 0 bases and J 5 bases, leaving 8 bases between the germline ends. The CDR3 bases are TGTGCCTGGAGTGTGAAAGGGGATAATTCACCCCTCCACTTT. It specifies CAWSVKGDNSPLHF.

This rearrangement joins TRBV7-9 to TRBJ2-1; D uncertain. Germline V CDR1 and CDR2: SEHNR, FQNEAQ (reference sequence). This CDR3 has 16 amino acids. Trimming left V 5 bases short and J 5 bases short, with 19 bases between. In DNA, the CDR3 is TGTGCCAGCAGCACAATAGACTTTAGACCCAACAATGAGCAGTTCTTC. This translates into CASSTIDFRPNNEQFF.

The rearrangement joins TRBV19 to TRBJ2-2; 7 bases are a match to TRBD2. The germline V gene has CDR1 LNHDA and CDR2 SQIVND (reference sequence). This CDR3 is 14 amino acids long. Losses at the gene ends were 10 bases for V and 0 bases for J; bases not matched to a gene: 5. DNA for the CDR3: TGTGCCACCAGCGGGACTGCGAACACCGGGGAGCTGTTTTTT. It encodes CATSGTANTGELFF.

This chain uses TRBV5-1 with TRBJ1-6, with no clear D. CDR1 and CDR2 from the germline V gene are SGHRS and YFSETQ. This CDR3 spans 13 amino acids. V was cut by 0 bases and J by 8 bases, with 6 bases left in between. Here the CDR3 DNA reads TGCGCCAGCAGCTTGGCCGAGGATTCACCCCTCCACTTT. Protein: CASSLAEDSPLHF.